This entry describes one TCR beta chain. Its antigen is as yet unknown. These data are taken from a study of T cell repertoires and HLA-DP antigens. The protocol was immunoSEQ multiplex PCR, while the TCRdb copy is restricted to in-frame clones and leaves out a portion. The sample has some 110,000 clones, 80% to 95% seen once; the top ten hold less than 0.35%. This CDR3 region has 15 residues. CDR1 and CDR2 (germline): SGHRS, YFSETQ. Trimming stripped 1 base from V and 3 bases from J, with 10 bases between. Untouched CD4+ T cells were isolated by negative selection, averaging about 98% purity. This sequence originates from a woman between 18 and 29 years old in good health and CMV-seronegative. The sequenced sample was CD4+ T cells from PBMCs. The rearrangement joins TRBV5-1 to TRBJ1-4; D possibly corresponds to TRBD1 (5 bases). CDR3 sequence (DNA): TGCGCCAGCAGCTTGAATTGGGGGGCTAATGAAAAACTGTTTTTT. As protein: CASSLNWGANEKLFF. Full variable domain (rest looked up from reference TRBV5-1 and TRBJ1-4): KAGVTQTPRYLIKTRGQQVTLSCSPISGHRSVSWYQQTPGQGLQFLFEYFSETQRNKGNFPGRFSGRQFSNSRSEMNVSTLELGDSALYLCASSLNWGANEKLFFGSGTQLSVL.